One sample yielded the 4 T cell receptor beta chains listed below, sequenced in a study of identical twins. Via MiXCR, TCRdb re-called the 5' RACE reads, giving one row per CDR3 protein. The sample consists of about 100,000 distinct CDR3 sequences, 5.9% of them appearing once. Material for sequencing was memory T cells sorted from blood. The source is a woman between 50 and 59 years old in good health.

This clonotype showed up many times. The chain is built from TRBV30 and TRBJ1-1; no definite D call. The CDR3 contains 13 residues. Trimming stripped 4 bases from V and 4 bases from J, with 13 bases between. Per germline, CDR1 GTSNPN and CDR2 SVGIG (reference sequence). CDR3 region: CAWIRVSGTEAFF. DNA for the CDR3: TGTGCCTGGATTCGCGTTTCGGGCACTGAAGCTTTCTTT.

A few counts support this clonotype. The chain employs TRBV20-1 and TRBJ1-1; TRBD1 matches at 8 bases. V was pared by 6 bases and J by 3 bases, with 9 bases of the junction left unmatched. Germline CDR1 is DFQATT and CDR2 is SNEGSKA (reference sequence). The CDR3 has 14 amino acids. Here the CDR3 DNA reads TGCAGTGCCGAATCTTGGGGACAGGACACTGAAGCTTTCTTT. Its protein product is CSAESWGQDTEAFF.

This clonotype was recorded many times. The chain uses TRBV12-3 or TRBV12-4 and TRBJ2-4; D remains unclear. The CDR3 totals 12 residues. The V and J ends lost 5 bases and 5 bases respectively, with 7 bases between them. CDR3 bases: TGTGCCAGCAGTAAGGGCCAAAACATTCAGTACTTC. Translating gives CASSKGQNIQYF.

This clonotype was seen many times. The chain links TRBV18 to TRBJ1-2, with no clear D. This CDR3 is built from 13 residues. Germline CDR1 is KGHSH and CDR2 is LQKENI. Trimming stripped 5 bases from V and 5 bases from J, with 12 bases between. For the CDR3, the DNA is TGTGCCAGCTCAGCGGAGCGGATATATGGCTACACCTTC. The encoded protein is CASSAERIYGYTF.